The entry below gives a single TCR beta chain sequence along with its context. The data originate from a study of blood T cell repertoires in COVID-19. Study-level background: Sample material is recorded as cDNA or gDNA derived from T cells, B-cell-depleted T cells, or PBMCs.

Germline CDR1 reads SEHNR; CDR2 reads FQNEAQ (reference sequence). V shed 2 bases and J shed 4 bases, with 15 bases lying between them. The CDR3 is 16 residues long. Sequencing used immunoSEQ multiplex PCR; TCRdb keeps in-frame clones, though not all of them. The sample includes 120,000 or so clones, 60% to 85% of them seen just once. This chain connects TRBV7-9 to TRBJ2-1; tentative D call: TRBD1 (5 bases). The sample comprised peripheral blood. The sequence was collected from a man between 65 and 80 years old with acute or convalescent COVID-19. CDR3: CASSLTVTELYNEQFF. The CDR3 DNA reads TGTGCCAGCAGCTTAACGGTGACAGAATTGTACAATGAGCAGTTCTTC.